Below are 23 T cell receptor beta chains sequenced from a single sample in a study of cytomegalovirus exposure and HLA in healthy donors (dated by TCRdb to 2017 to 2019). Library method: the immunoSEQ multiplex PCR assay. For the multiplex PCR, a mixture combining 60 forward primers for TCR Vbeta segments and 13 reverse primers for TCR Jbeta segments was used. In TCRdb, the immuneACCESS table is reduced to in-frame sequences with V and J assigned. These tables do not hold every clone; where another copy was compared, an unresolved V gene accounts for under half, and the others remain unexplained. In this sample the table shows some 170,000 clones, about three quarters of which occur a single time. The ten largest make up just under 6.5% of the sample. Sequencing was done on a sample of PBMCs. All receptors derive from a middle-aged man in good health and CMV-seropositive.

This clone was recorded many times. The rearrangement links TRBV6-1 to TRBJ2-3; 9 bases match TRBD2. Germline trimming cut 2 bases from V and 5 bases from J; bases unmatched to any gene: 5. CDR1 and CDR2 (germline): MNHNS, SASEGT. This CDR3 region has 15 residues. The CDR3 spells CASSEIAGAGDTQYF. The CDR3 DNA sequence: TGTGCCAGCAGTGAAATAGCGGGAGCGGGAGATACGCAGTATTTT.

J is TRBJ2-1 and V is TRBV6-6; 11 bases fit TRBD2. The V segment lost 5 bases and the J segment 10 bases; nucleotides outside the gene matches: 10. CDR1 is MNHNY, CDR2 SVGAGI, per germline (reference sequence). The CDR3 runs to 15 residues. The CDR3: CASSPNVAGGKEQFF. The CDR3 region has the DNA TGTGCCAGCAGTCCCAACGTAGCGGGAGGGAAAGAGCAGTTCTTC.

The rearrangement joins TRBV2 to TRBJ2-3, with 10 bases identical to TRBD1. With 8 bases clipped from V and 3 bases from J, the junction kept 5 bases outside the gene matches. Germline-derived CDR1 and CDR2 are SNHLY and FYNNEI. The CDR3 is 14 residues long. The CDR3 is CASGRDRGTDTQYF. In DNA form, the CDR3 reads TGTGCCAGCGGGCGGGACAGGGGTACAGATACGCAGTATTTT.

This chain joins TRBV6-6 and TRBJ2-7, with TRBD1 matching 8 bases. V trimming: 11 bases; J trimming: 2 bases; junction bases outside the gene matches: 11. The CDR3 is made up of 14 amino acids. In germline, CDR1 is MNHNY, CDR2 SVGAGI (reference sequence). CDR3 loop: CARKAGQGAYEQYF. CDR3 bases: TGTGCCCGCAAAGCAGGACAGGGAGCCTACGAGCAGTACTTC.

This rearrangement joins TRBV5-1 to TRBJ2-2, with a weak D call TRBD1 (5 bases). In germline, CDR1 is SGHRS, CDR2 YFSETQ. This CDR3 contains 16 residues. V gave up 0 bases and J gave up 4 bases, with 13 bases separating them. For the CDR3, the DNA is TGCGCCAGCAGCTTGGGGTCAGGGTCGGGCACCGGGGAGCTGTTTTTT. It yields the protein CASSLGSGSGTGELFF.

With respect to this clone: One junction end does not reproduce the germline sequence, and a read error may be involved. The V gene is TRBV7-9, the J gene TRBJ1-1, with TRBD1 as a possible D gene (6 bases). The germline V gene encodes CDR1 SEHNR and CDR2 FQNEAQ (reference sequence). The CDR3 spans 16 residues. The CDR3 nucleotides are TGTTCCAGCAGCTTAGATCAACTTGGGGGCTGGACTGAAGCTTTCTTT. This gives the protein CSSSLDQLGGWTEAFF.

A few counts support this clone. The chain uses TRBV27 and TRBJ1-1; D gene unclear. The germline V and J ends were trimmed by 1 base and 1 base, with 4 bases remaining between them. Germline assignment: CDR1 MNHEY and CDR2 SMNVEV (reference sequence). CDR3 length: 13 amino acids. CDR3 in DNA: TGTGCCAGCAGTTTATTTCGGAACACTGAAGCTTTCTTT. Its translation: CASSLFRNTEAFF.

The V and J genes are TRBV6-1 and TRBJ2-4; D is undetermined. CDR3 length: 14 residues. V was clipped by 1 base and J by 8 bases, with 12 bases between them. CDR1 MNHNS and CDR2 SASEGT come from the germline V gene. Here the CDR3 reads CASSEGEAIDIQYF. CDR3 coding DNA: TGTGCCAGCAGTGAAGGAGAGGCGATAGACATTCAGTACTTC.

V and J are TRBV2 and TRBJ1-1; D is perhaps TRBD1 (5 bases). V gave up 3 bases and J gave up 7 bases, with 12 bases separating them. There are 13 residues in the CDR3. Germline CDR1 SNHLY, CDR2 FYNNEI. The CDR3 sequence is CASSERRDSEAFF. CDR3 DNA: TGTGCCAGCAGTGAGAGACGAGACAGTGAAGCTTTCTTT. Supplemented by reference TRBV2 and TRBJ1-1, the full variable domain reads EPEVTQTPSHQVTQMGQEVILRCVPISNHLYFYWYRQILGQKVEFLVSFYNNEISEKSEIFDDQFSVERPDGSNFTLKIRSTKLEDSAMYFCASSERRDSEAFFGQGTRLTVV.

The J gene is TRBJ1-4, the V gene TRBV29-1; 7 nucleotides match TRBD1. CDR3 length equals 14 residues. Trimming at V came to 0 bases and at J to 9 bases, leaving 7 bases not matched to a gene. The V gene's germline CDR1 is SQVTM and CDR2 ANQGSEA. The CDR3 loop is CSVEDRQGSQKLFF. CDR3 nucleotides: TGCAGCGTTGAAGATCGACAGGGATCCCAAAAACTGTTTTTT.

This sequence joins TRBV7-2 and TRBJ2-1, with 8 bases fitting TRBD2. J was trimmed by 8 bases and V by 6 bases; bases with no gene match: 9. The length of the CDR3 is 14 residues. From germline, CDR1 is SGHTA and CDR2 FQGNSA. DNA for the CDR3: TGTGCCAGCAGTCCGGGACTAGTGGAAGATGAGCAGTTCTTC. It translates to CASSPGLVEDEQFF.

V usage is TRBV5-6 and J usage is TRBJ1-1; 9 nucleotides match TRBD1. V lost 1 base and J lost 5; bases outside the gene matches: 3. Germline values: CDR1 SGHDT, CDR2 YYEEEE. The CDR3 consists of 14 residues. CDR3 coding DNA: TGTGCCAGCAGCTTGTGGACAGGGGTTACTGAAGCTTTCTTT. It codes for CASSLWTGVTEAFF. Drawing the rest from reference TRBV5-6 and TRBJ1-1, the complete variable domain is DAGVTQSPTHLIKTRGQQVTLRCSPKSGHDTVSWYQQALGQGPQFIFQYYEEEERQRGNFPDRFSGHQFPNYSSELNVNALLLGDSALYLCASSLWTGVTEAFFGQGTRLTVV.

The chain employs TRBV11-3 and TRBJ2-3; the match to TRBD2 covers 12 bases. The CDR3 length is 18 residues. Per germline, CDR1 SGHNT and CDR2 YENEEA. J was trimmed by 3 bases and V by 1 base; bases with no gene match: 8. The CDR3 reads CASSLGDLAGGPTDTQYF. The CDR3 coding sequence is TGTGCCAGCAGCTTAGGCGATCTAGCGGGAGGGCCTACAGATACGCAGTATTTT.

This chain connects TRBV10-2 to TRBJ2-1, with TRBD2 matching over 10 bases. The CDR3 sequence is 15 residues long. V trimming: 2 bases; J trimming: 8 bases; junction bases outside the gene matches: 6. The germline gives CDR1 WSHSY, CDR2 SAAADI. In DNA, the CDR3 is TGCGCCAGCAGTGAGAGGCTAGCGGGAGACTATGAGCAGTTCTTC. Translation gives CASSERLAGDYEQFF.

The rearrangement uses TRBV5-1 and TRBJ2-5; possibly TRBD1 for D (6 bases). Germline loops: CDR1 SGHRS, CDR2 YFSETQ. Trimming cost V 3 bases and J 2 bases, with 11 bases left between them. The CDR3 sequence is 14 residues long. DNA for the CDR3: TGCGCCAGCAGCTCGCAAGGGGGACAAGAGACCCAGTACTTC. It specifies CASSSQGGQETQYF.

The V gene is TRBV5-6, the J gene TRBJ2-1; TRBD2 aligns across 8 bases. V was clipped by 2 bases and J by 7 bases; unmatched bases: 8. This CDR3 has 15 amino acids. CDR1 is SGHDT and CDR2 is YYEEEE in the germline V gene. The CDR3 sequence is CASSFAPGLGNEQFF. The CDR3 nucleotides read TGTGCCAGCAGCTTTGCCCCGGGACTAGGGAATGAGCAGTTCTTC.

This clone has just a few counts. The rearrangement uses TRBV7-3 and TRBJ2-3, with D maybe TRBD2 (7 bases). Germline V gene data show CDR1 as SGHTA and CDR2 as FQGTGA. The CDR3 has 18 residues. Trimming removed 2 bases from V and 11 bases from J, with 29 bases in between. CDR3 in amino acids: CASSLLDRGAGALGLQYF. CDR3 coding DNA: TGTGCCAGCAGCTTATTAGATCGGGGGGCGGGAGCTCTCGGGTTGCAGTATTTT.

This chain connects TRBV2 to TRBJ2-2; perhaps TRBD1 as D (6 bases). Germline V gives CDR1 SNHLY, CDR2 FYNNEI. With 4 bases removed from V and 3 bases from J, the gap between germline ends came to 12 bases. CDR3 length equals 15 residues. The chain's CDR3 is CASSAVSGDTGELFF. The DNA for the CDR3 is TGTGCCAGCAGTGCAGTTTCAGGGGACACCGGGGAGCTGTTTTTT.

This clone was seen only a few times. The chain carries TRBV5-1 and TRBJ1-1; 7 bases match TRBD1. The CDR3 runs to 14 residues. The germline gives CDR1 SGHRS, CDR2 YFSETQ. V lost 0 bases to trimming and J lost 1 base; unmatched junction nucleotides: 0. In DNA form, the CDR3 reads TGCGCCAGCAGCTTGGGGACAGGGAACACTGAAGCTTTCTTT. It yields the protein CASSLGTGNTEAFF.

The rearrangement links TRBV10-3 to TRBJ2-3; 11 bases line up with TRBD2. Trimming removed 4 bases from V and 4 bases from J; junction bases left unmatched: 4. This CDR3 contains 15 residues. The germline CDR1 and CDR2 sequences are ENHRY and SYGVKD. CDR3 in amino acids: CAISAPGLAADTQYF. The CDR3 DNA reads as TGTGCCATCAGTGCCCCGGGACTAGCGGCAGATACGCAGTATTTT.

The chain combines TRBV19 with TRBJ2-1; 15 bases align to TRBD2. V was clipped by 5 bases and J by 10 bases; unmatched bases: 9. The CDR3 extends over 16 amino acids. Germline V gives CDR1 LNHDA, CDR2 SQIVND (reference sequence). The CDR3 region has the DNA TGTGCCAGTAGTTTCGGACTAGCGGGAGGGCCGGGGGAGCAGTTCTTC. Translation gives CASSFGLAGGPGEQFF.

The rearrangement joins TRBV5-1 to TRBJ2-5; 9 nucleotides agree with TRBD1. The tail of the sequence fits TRBJ2-7 better, so the J call may be wrong. From germline, CDR1 is SGHRS and CDR2 YFSETQ. CDR3 length: 15 residues. This CDR3 is CASSLSPTGGYEQYF. The CDR3 nucleotides read TGCGCCAGCAGCTTGTCCCCGACAGGGGGCTACGAGCAGTACTTC.

J is TRBJ2-3 and V is TRBV7-8; possible D gene TRBD2, 6 bases. In germline, CDR1 is SGHVS, CDR2 FQNEAQ. The length of the CDR3 is 14 residues. V lost 5 bases and J 5 bases, leaving 14 bases between the germline ends. CDR3 sequence reads: CASSAGSRKDTQYF. CDR3 nucleotide sequence: TGTGCCAGCAGCGCGGGGAGCAGGAAAGATACGCAGTATTTT.